This T cell receptor beta chain is drawn from a study of shared clonotypes between healthy human individuals. Naive CD8 cells comprised CD45RO-negative, CCR7-positively selected cells, excluding terminally differentiated effector memory CD45RA+ cells. For this clone: Its specificity is not known.

CDR1 is MNHEY, CDR2 SVGAGI, per germline. CDR3 length: 12 residues. Deletions cut 6 bases from V and 5 bases from J, with 10 bases between. Data came from immunoSEQ multiplex PCR; TCRdb stores just in-frame clones and leaves some out. The top ten clones hold 0.11% of a sample with hundreds of thousands of clones, around 96% of them seen once. Study-wide findings and caveats: Non-shared clonotypes showed lower generation probabilities than clonotypes common to all four donors.

The chain joins TRBV6-5 to TRBJ2-5; D is perhaps TRBD1 (6 bases). The TCR was taken from a woman younger than 45 in good health. Sequenced material: naive CD8+ T cells sorted from blood. This chain's CDR3 is CASSSGVETQYF. The CDR3, as DNA: TGTGCCAGCAGCTCAGGGGTTGAGACCCAGTACTTC.